This T cell receptor (beta chain) was found in a study of CD8+ T cells in alopecia areata. The CDR3 is 15 residues long. CDR1 is SGDLS, CDR2 YYNGEE, per germline. V lost 3 bases to trimming and J lost 0 bases, with 11 bases between them. TCR sequencing used cDNA made by reverse transcription of extracted RNA. Assay used: immunoSEQ multiplex PCR; TCRdb lists only in-frame clones, some missing. The sample records around 180,000 clones, around three fifths being singletons. The treatment is: oral pan-JAK inhibitor, 5-10 mg twice daily. The TCR was taken from a human donor with alopecia areata. Here the sequenced sample was CD4+ T cells sorted from blood, taken around week 49, from a patient treated with tofacitinib. The chain links TRBV9 to TRBJ2-3; a weak D match, TRBD2 (6 bases). This chain's CDR3 is CASSEGLGSTDTQYF. CDR3 coding DNA: TGTGCCAGCAGCGAGGGACTGGGGAGCACAGATACGCAGTATTTT. The full variable domain, with the rest looked up from reference TRBV9 and TRBJ2-3, is DSGVTQTPKHLITATGQRVTLRCSPRSGDLSVYWYQQSLDQGLQFLIQYYNGEERAKGNILERFSAQQFPDLHSELNLSSLELGDSALYFCASSEGLGSTDTQYFGPGTRLTVL.